This T cell receptor (beta chain) was retrieved from a study of blood T cell repertoires in COVID-19. Authors' analysis steps: Scientists estimated how many nucleated cells there were by amplifying reference gene primers. The repertoire was sequenced with immunoSEQ multiplex PCR; TCRdb's copy has only in-frame clones and lacks some. V and J calls and clone size are copied from that table; D and trimming were computed from the DNA. Counted here are a few hundred thousand clones, roughly nine tenths occurring once; the ten biggest clones make up about 6%. Individuals drawn from approximately 22 US areas were about 18 to 100 years old. Clinical history reported by participants formed the basis on which cohorts were assigned. The V and J ends lost 0 bases and 6 bases respectively, with 8 bases between them. This CDR3 is 13 amino acids long. Germline V gene lookup returns CDR1 LGHNA and CDR2 YSLEER.

The V gene is TRBV4-3, the J gene TRBJ1-1; D uncertain. The clonotype comes from a woman aged 25 to 39 who had recovered from COVID-19. The specimen was PBMCs or T cells enriched from blood (not recorded which). In nucleotides, the CDR3 is TGCGCCAGCAGCCAAGAAAGGAGGTCTGAAGCTTTCTTT. Protein product: CASSQERRSEAFF.